The clone carrying this TCR beta chain showed up many times. Using its own MiXCR run on the 5' RACE reads, TCRdb lists one record per CDR3 protein. Of around 130,000 distinct CDR3 sequences in the sample, around 9.7% are singletons; the top ten hold approximately 3.4%. The germline V gene has CDR1 DFQATT and CDR2 SNEGSKA (reference sequence). V was clipped by 1 base and J by 3 bases, with 22 bases between them. This CDR3 has 17 amino acids. This record comes from a study of CD8 T cells in ankylosing spondylitis. The specimen sequenced was blood, either unsorted or a sorted T cell fraction (not recorded which). The TCR was taken from a male donor with ankylosing spondylitis or in good health (not recorded which). This rearrangement joins TRBV20-1 to TRBJ2-7, with D maybe TRBD1 (6 bases). The CDR3 here is CSARVFRRAARGYEQYF. CDR3 in DNA: TGCAGTGCTAGAGTGTTTAGGCGGGCAGCCAGGGGCTACGAGCAGTACTTC.